The 32 T cell receptor beta chains reported below all come from one sample, sequenced in a study of cytotoxic CD8 clonotypes in ibrutinib-treated CLL. Profiled with immunoSEQ multiplex PCR; TCRdb holds only in-frame clones, not every one. The sample has hundreds of thousands of clones; more than 65% are singletons. The sample here was PBMCs, taken after 12 months of ibrutinib treatment. These receptors were taken from a human donor with chronic lymphocytic leukemia.

This clone was observed many times. This sequence joins TRBV7-9 and TRBJ2-7; 7 nucleotides agree with TRBD1. The germline V gene encodes CDR1 SEHNR and CDR2 FQNEAQ (reference sequence). Trimming at V came to 2 bases and at J to 0 bases, leaving 4 bases not matched to a gene. The CDR3 loop spans 15 amino acids. The CDR3 DNA reads TGTGCCAGCAGCTTAAGGGGGCTGGGCTCCTACGAGCAGTACTTC. Translation: CASSLRGLGSYEQYF.

V is TRBV28 and J is TRBJ1-2; unclear D gene. The CDR3 sequence is 13 residues long. Between the trimmed V and J ends, which lost 7 bases and 1 base, there was a span of 10 bases. CDR1 is MDHEN and CDR2 is SYDVKM in the germline V gene. The CDR3 region is CASIDPLNYGYTF. The CDR3 nucleotides read TGTGCCAGCATTGATCCGCTTAACTATGGCTACACCTTC.

The sample holds one count of this clone. This sequence joins TRBV29-1 and TRBJ1-2; tentatively, D is TRBD1 (5 bases). Germline values: CDR1 SQVTM, CDR2 ANQGSEA. V lost 0 bases to trimming and J lost 8 bases, with 7 bases between them. CDR3 length equals 11 residues. This CDR3 is CSVEDREGYTF. CDR3 DNA: TGCAGCGTTGAAGACAGGGAGGGCTACACCTTC.

The chain is built from TRBV4-3 and TRBJ2-3, with 13 bases that match TRBD2. Germline CDR1 is LGHNA and CDR2 is YSLEER. The V segment lost 4 bases and the J segment 3 bases; nucleotides outside the gene matches: 7. The CDR3 contains 17 residues. The CDR3: CASSLTSGRARTDTQYF. In nucleotides, the CDR3 is TGCGCCAGCAGCCTAACTAGCGGGAGGGCCAGGACAGATACGCAGTATTTT.

J is TRBJ2-7 and V is TRBV7-2; D is unclear. Trimming took 5 bases from V and 6 from J, leaving 14 bases between them. Germline-derived CDR1 and CDR2 are SGHTA and FQGNSA. The CDR3 sequence is 13 residues long. The CDR3 is CASSTLVIGEQYF. DNA for the CDR3: TGTGCCAGCAGCACCCTAGTAATAGGCGAGCAGTACTTC. Full variable domain (rest looked up from reference TRBV7-2 and TRBJ2-7): GAGVSQSPSNKVTEKGKDVELRCDPISGHTALYWYRQSLGQGLEFLIYFQGNSAPDKSGLPSDRFSAERTGGSVSTLTIQRTQQEDSAVYLCASSTLVIGEQYFGPGTRLTVT.

There are a few counts of this clone. The V gene is TRBV5-6, the J gene TRBJ1-5; D possibly corresponds to TRBD1 (6 bases). CDR3 length: 13 amino acids. The germline V and J ends were trimmed by 4 bases and 6 bases, with 11 bases remaining between them. Per the germline V gene, CDR1 is SGHDT and CDR2 is YYEEEE. Written as DNA, the CDR3 is TGTGCCAGCAGCCGTACAGGGATTCAGCCCCAGCATTTT. Encoded protein: CASSRTGIQPQHF.

CDR3 in amino acids: CSVGRSRNTEAFF. The DNA of the CDR3 is TGCAGCGTTGGAAGGTCGCGAAACACTGAAGCTTTCTTT. The chain joins TRBV29-1 to TRBJ1-1; D unresolved. The germline CDR1 and CDR2 sequences are SQVTM and ANQGSEA. This CDR3 region has 13 residues. V was cut by 4 bases and J by 2 bases, with 11 bases left in between.

CDR3 nucleotides: TGCAGCGTTGCTCGTTCAGGGGGCTATGGCTACACCTTC. Residues: CSVARSGGYGYTF. The J gene is TRBJ1-2, the V gene TRBV29-1, with 7 bases aligning to TRBD1. Germline V gives CDR1 SQVTM, CDR2 ANQGSEA. The ends lost 4 bases at V and 4 bases at J; junction bases unmatched: 6. The CDR3 consists of 13 residues. The entire variable domain, with the rest obtained from reference TRBV29-1 and TRBJ1-2, is as follows: SAVISQKPSRDICQRGTSLTIQCQVDSQVTMMFWYRQQPGQSLTLIATANQGSEATYESGFVIDKFPISRPNLTFSTLTVSNMSPEDSSIYLCSVARSGGYGYTFGSGTRLTVV.

The chain carries TRBV2 and TRBJ1-2, with 9 nucleotides matching TRBD1. Losses at the gene ends were 8 bases for V and 8 bases for J; bases not matched to a gene: 6. Germline assignment: CDR1 SNHLY and CDR2 FYNNEI. The CDR3 sequence is 12 residues long. The CDR3 DNA is TGTGCCAGCGTTCTGGACAGGGGCGGCTACACCTTC. This sequence encodes CASVLDRGGYTF.

The rearrangement links TRBV25-1 to TRBJ1-1; D not certain. V shed 1 base and J shed 1 base, with 7 bases lying between them. This CDR3 region has 14 residues. CDR1 is MGHDK, CDR2 SYGVNS, per germline. CDR3 bases: TGTGCCAGCAGTGAATGGCGGCAGAACACTGAAGCTTTCTTT. It encodes CASSEWRQNTEAFF.

V and J are TRBV5-6 and TRBJ1-5; 10 bases line up with TRBD1. The CDR3 is 17 residues long. Germline CDR1 and CDR2: SGHDT and YYEEEE. The V and J ends lost 4 bases and 0 bases, in that order; junction bases with no gene match: 7. DNA of the CDR3: TGTGCCAGCAGCCGGAAGGGACAGGGGTATAGCAATCAGCCCCAGCATTTT. It specifies CASSRKGQGYSNQPQHF.

The CDR3 sequence is CASSLAGRQETQYF. The CDR3 region has the DNA TGTGCCAGCAGCTTGGCCGGGCGACAAGAGACCCAGTACTTC. This chain links TRBV7-3 with TRBJ2-5; no definite D call. Germline-derived CDR1 and CDR2 are SGHTA and FQGTGA. CDR3 length: 14 amino acids. V was cut by 3 bases and J by 2 bases, with 10 bases left in between.

The chain carries TRBV2 and TRBJ2-7, with 10 bases fitting TRBD1. The CDR3 runs 13 residues. CDR1 and CDR2 from the germline V gene are SNHLY and FYNNEI. V lost 7 bases to trimming and J lost 4 bases; unmatched junction nucleotides: 4. DNA for the CDR3: TGTGCCAGCACCCCGGGACAGGGGTACGAGCAGTACTTC. It specifies CASTPGQGYEQYF.

DNA of the CDR3: TGTGCCAGCAGCTTAAGACTAGTTGGGCTTCCTGAGCAGTTCTTC. Its protein is CASSLRLVGLPEQFF. The chain recombines TRBV11-3 with TRBJ2-1; tentative D call: TRBD2 (6 bases). The germline gives CDR1 SGHNT, CDR2 YENEEA. Trimming stripped 2 bases from V and 9 bases from J, with 17 bases between. This CDR3 is 15 amino acids long.

This clone was seen more than once but under ten times. V gene TRBV7-8 combines with J gene TRBJ2-6; D is ambiguous. Trimming pared 2 bases from V and 3 bases from J, leaving 11 bases between. CDR1 and CDR2 from the germline V gene are SGHVS and FQNEAQ. This CDR3 comprises 16 residues. This CDR3 reads CASSLTPTSGANVLTF. The CDR3 nucleotides are TGTGCCAGCAGCTTAACGCCAACAAGTGGGGCCAACGTCCTGACTTTC.

The CDR3 region is CASSLRGSAGTGGYYGYTF. In DNA, the CDR3 is TGTGCCAGCAGCTTACGCGGTTCTGCCGGGACAGGGGGCTACTATGGCTACACCTTC. This sequence joins TRBV7-3 and TRBJ1-2; 12 nucleotides agree with TRBD1. The trim removed 2 bases at V and 3 bases at J, leaving 13 bases unmatched. This CDR3 is built from 19 residues. Germline lookup yields CDR1 SGHTA and CDR2 FQGTGA.

This chain links TRBV27 with TRBJ2-3; TRBD1 matches at 7 bases. V lost 5 bases to trimming and J lost 6 bases; unmatched junction nucleotides: 11. The germline gives CDR1 MNHEY, CDR2 SMNVEV (reference sequence). The CDR3 spans 15 residues. DNA for the CDR3: TGTGCCAGCAGTCCCCGACAGGGAGAGTTCGATACGCAGTATTTT. It yields the protein CASSPRQGEFDTQYF.

The genes are TRBV30 and TRBJ1-4; D is unclear. Germline loops: CDR1 GTSNPN, CDR2 SVGIG (reference sequence). This CDR3 is built from 12 residues. V lost 3 bases to trimming and J lost 8 bases, with 10 bases between them. In nucleotides, the CDR3 is TGTGCCTGGAGAGGGCCGGAAGAAAAACTGTTTTTT. It is translated as CAWRGPEEKLFF.

This clone was recorded once. The J gene is TRBJ1-5, the V gene TRBV5-1; 9 nucleotides match TRBD1. J gave up 3 bases and V 3 bases, and 4 bases lay outside the gene matches. The CDR3 loop spans 15 amino acids. Germline V gives CDR1 SGHRS, CDR2 YFSETQ. CDR3 sequence (DNA): TGCGCCAGCAGCTCCGGGACAGGGTCCAATCAGCCCCAGCATTTT. Translated, it gives CASSSGTGSNQPQHF.

This rearrangement joins TRBV19 to TRBJ2-1, with D unresolved. The V gene lost 3 bases and the J gene lost 4 bases, with 13 bases spanning the gap. The CDR3 contains 15 residues. The V gene's germline CDR1 is LNHDA and CDR2 SQIVND (reference sequence). In nucleotides, the CDR3 is TGTGCCAGTAGTATTGTAGCCTCCTCTTACAATGAGCAGTTCTTC. This gives the protein CASSIVASSYNEQFF. The variable domain in full, completed from reference TRBV19 and TRBJ2-1, reads DGGITQSPKYLFRKEGQNVTLSCEQNLNHDAMYWYRQDPGQGLRLIYYSQIVNDFQKGDIAEGYSVSREKKESFPLTVTSAQKNPTAFYLCASSIVASSYNEQFFGPGTRLTVL.

In its sample, this clone was seen once. The rearrangement uses TRBV29-1 and TRBJ2-7; the D gene is possibly TRBD2 (6 bases). CDR1 and CDR2 from the germline V gene are SQVTM and ANQGSEA. The CDR3 is 13 residues long. V was trimmed by 7 bases and J by 0 bases, leaving 13 bases between them. CDR3 amino acids: CSGRDVSSYEQYF. The CDR3 DNA follows: TGCAGCGGGAGGGACGTCAGCTCCTACGAGCAGTACTTC.

This clone was counted only a few times. V usage is TRBV2 and J usage is TRBJ2-7; weak D call: TRBD2 (7 bases). CDR1 is SNHLY, CDR2 FYNNEI, per germline. This CDR3 region has 16 residues. Trimming left V 5 bases short and J 4 bases short, with 21 bases between. The CDR3 reads CASSRPGGGGMYEQYF. The DNA for the CDR3 is TGTGCCAGCAGTAGACCGGGCGGCGGGGGCATGTACGAGCAGTACTTC.

This chain joins TRBV4-3 and TRBJ2-3; 9 nucleotides align to TRBD2. V lost 0 bases, J lost 2 bases, and 6 bases stayed unmatched. The CDR3 extends over 17 amino acids. The germline V gene encodes CDR1 LGHNA and CDR2 YSLEER. The CDR3 DNA reads as TGCGCCAGCAGCCAAGATTCGGCGGGAGGGCCCACAGATACGCAGTATTTT. Its protein is CASSQDSAGGPTDTQYF.

This clone was seen a single time. Without the conserved terminal phenylalanine or tryptophan, this CDR3 likely stems from a read error. The limits of the CDR3 on the DNA are not certain, so only TCRdb's listed CDR3 is given. This chain links TRBV4-3 with TRBJ2-7; TRBD2 is taken as the D call from the table, unchecked against the DNA. The CDR3 length equals 8 residues, ends included. Germline-derived CDR1 and CDR2 are LGHNA and YSLEER. CDR3 amino acids: CASSQRAT.

This clone was picked up one time. This chain uses TRBV30 with TRBJ1-1, with a possible D match to TRBD1 (5 bases). This CDR3 spans 15 amino acids. V lost 0 bases and J 0 bases, leaving 11 bases between the germline ends. Germline-derived CDR1 and CDR2 are GTSNPN and SVGIG (reference sequence). This chain's CDR3 is CAWSVAGYMNTEAFF. The CDR3 DNA is TGTGCCTGGAGTGTAGCAGGGTATATGAACACTGAAGCTTTCTTT.

This chain connects TRBV5-5 to TRBJ2-7; TRBD1 aligns across 8 bases. With V trimmed by 5 bases and J by 3 bases, 4 bases remained unmatched. CDR1 and CDR2 from the germline V gene are SGHKS and YYEKEE (reference sequence). This CDR3 comprises 13 residues. The CDR3 region is CASSRGQGYEQYF. Written as DNA, the CDR3 is TGTGCCAGCAGTCGTGGACAGGGCTACGAGCAGTACTTC.

This clone was counted a single time. V is TRBV28 and J is TRBJ2-1, with D perhaps given as TRBD1 or TRBD2 (5 bases each). Per germline, CDR1 MDHEN and CDR2 SYDVKM. There are 19 residues in the CDR3. V was trimmed by 4 bases and J by 2 bases, leaving 24 bases between them. The CDR3 here is CASSSPPGRPGQTYNEQFF. In DNA form, the CDR3 reads TGTGCCAGCAGTTCCCCCCCGGGGCGGCCGGGGCAGACCTACAATGAGCAGTTCTTC.

In this sample, this clone turned up many times. V usage is TRBV5-4 and J usage is TRBJ1-1; D remains ambiguous. Germline V CDR1 and CDR2: SGHNT, YYREEE (reference sequence). V gave up 2 bases and J gave up 0 bases, with 8 bases separating them. This CDR3 has 14 residues. CDR3 nucleotides: TGTGCCAGCAGCTTCTTTGATATGAACACTGAAGCTTTCTTT. Its translation: CASSFFDMNTEAFF.

This chain uses TRBV11-2 with TRBJ2-6; 7 bases are shared with TRBD1. Germline lookup yields CDR1 SGHAT and CDR2 FQNNGV. The CDR3 totals 17 residues. Trimming at V came to 5 bases and at J to 1 base, leaving 8 bases not matched to a gene. For the CDR3, the DNA is TGTGCCAGCAGCGTGGACAGGTCTCTGTCTGGGGCCAACGTCCTGACTTTC. Translated: CASSVDRSLSGANVLTF. The variable domain in full, with the rest retrieved from reference TRBV11-2 and TRBJ2-6, is EAGVAQSPRYKIIEKRQSVAFWCNPISGHATLYWYQQILGQGPKLLIQFQNNGVVDDSQLPKDRFSAERLKGVDSTLKIQPAKLEDSAVYLCASSVDRSLSGANVLTFGAGSRLTVL.

This clone was seen more than once but under ten times. In nucleotides, the CDR3 is TGTGCCAGCAACCCGGGACAGGGAAAGAACACTGAAGCTTTCTTT. Encoded protein: CASNPGQGKNTEAFF. This chain links TRBV28 with TRBJ1-1; 9 nucleotides match TRBD1. CDR3 length: 15 amino acids. Germline trimming cut 7 bases from V and 1 base from J; bases unmatched to any gene: 7. Germline V gives CDR1 MDHEN, CDR2 SYDVKM.

The DNA for the CDR3 is TGTGCCTCGTCCCCGGGACTAGCGGCCCCAAGACAGTTCTTC. The encoded protein is CASSPGLAAPRQFF. The V gene is TRBV30, the J gene TRBJ2-1, with 11 bases matching TRBD2. This CDR3 spans 14 amino acids. Germline loops: CDR1 GTSNPN, CDR2 SVGIG (reference sequence). V shed 7 bases and J 13 bases; nucleotides not matched to a gene: 15.

The chain couples TRBV27 to TRBJ2-1; 9 nucleotides agree with TRBD1. CDR1 and CDR2 from the germline V gene are MNHEY and SMNVEV (reference sequence). The CDR3 is 15 residues long. V was pared by 5 bases and J by 4 bases, with 6 bases of the junction left unmatched. The CDR3 protein is CASSLRQGVYNEQFF. CDR3 sequence (DNA): TGTGCCAGCAGTCTAAGACAGGGGGTATACAATGAGCAGTTCTTC.